Listed below are T cell receptor beta chains from one sample, sequenced in a study of CD8 T cells in ankylosing spondylitis. TCRdb re-derived calls from the 5' RACE reads in MiXCR, one entry per CDR3 protein. The sample has around 120,000 distinct CDR3 sequences; 12% to 15% are singletons. Sequenced input: blood, either unsorted or a sorted T cell fraction (not recorded which). The source of these receptors is a female donor with ankylosing spondylitis or in good health (not recorded which). Each CDR3 is given with its conserved first and last residue. A D gene is named only where the DNA matches it firmly. Expanded clones get a size class; other rows say once, few or many, or leave the size out.

clone size	D gene	V gene	J gene	CDR3 DNA	CDR3 protein
few	.	TRBV28	TRBJ2-1	TGTGCCAGCAGCCCCGGATGGGGGAGTCTCAATGAGCAGTTCTTC	CASSPGWGSLNEQFF
few	.	TRBV5-1	TRBJ2-4	TGCGCCAGCAGCTGGGGGACACTAGCCAAAAACATTCAGTACTTC	CASSWGTLAKNIQYF
many	.	TRBV5-5	TRBJ2-2	TGTGCCAGCAGCTTTGGCAGAGGGACCGGGGAGCTGTTTTTT	CASSFGRGTGELFF
many	.	TRBV21-1	TRBJ2-3	TGTGCCAGCAGCAAAGTCGACAGGGCCCCAGATACGCAGTATTTT	CASSKVDRAPDTQYF
many	.	TRBV20-1	TRBJ1-2	TGCAGTGCTAACGACTATGGCTACACCTTC	CSANDYGYTF
.	TRBD2	TRBV7-2	TRBJ2-3	TGTGCCAGCACAACCCAAAGCGGGGTGAGAGATACGCAGTATTTT	CASTTQSGVRDTQYF
many	.	TRBV28	TRBJ2-1	TGTGCCAGCAGTCCCCCGATCCGATCGAGTGAGCAGTTCTTC	CASSPPIRSSEQFF
many	.	TRBV29-1	TRBJ2-7	TGCAGCGTTGGTGGCAGGTCTCGCTACGAGCAGTACTTC	CSVGGRSRYEQYF
few	TRBD2	TRBV5-1	TRBJ2-7	TGCGCCAGCAGCTTGGCGGGACTAGCGGGATACTCCTACGAGCAGTACTTC	CASSLAGLAGYSYEQYF
.	.	TRBV27	TRBJ2-7	TGTGCCAGCAGTTCAACCCCCTCTCGGGGGGCCGAGCAGTACTTC	CASSSTPSRGAEQYF
.	.	TRBV2	TRBJ2-2	TGTGCCAGCGTCGGGTCTCGGAACACCGGGGAGCTGTTTTTT	CASVGSRNTGELFF
many	.	TRBV10-3	TRBJ2-1	TGTGCCATCAGTGATGGCGGGACCAAAAATAACAATGAGCAGTTCTTC	CAISDGGTKNNNEQFF
.	TRBD1	TRBV24-1	TRBJ2-1	TGTGCCACCAGTGACACATCCGGGACAGGGGTTGGGCGCAATGAGCAGTTCTTC	CATSDTSGTGVGRNEQFF
many	TRBD2	TRBV29-1	TRBJ2-7	TGCAGCGTTGGAACTAGCGGGAGTTTCGAGCAGTACTTC	CSVGTSGSFEQYF
many	.	TRBV20-1	TRBJ1-5	TGCAGTGCTATTGCTGGGACCGATCAGCCCCAGCATTTT	CSAIAGTDQPQHF
.	.	TRBV6-1	TRBJ2-1	TGTGCCAGCGGTCCTCTCCGGGGGGCGATAGCCAATGAGCAGTTCTTC	CASGPLRGAIANEQFF
.	TRBD1	TRBV15	TRBJ1-4	TGTGCCACCAGCAGAGATCTGGGACAGGGGAATGAAAAACTGTTTTTT	CATSRDLGQGNEKLFF
many	.	TRBV3-1	TRBJ1-2	TGTGCCAGCAGCCAAGGGGCAGGCTATGGCTACACCTTC	CASSQGAGYGYTF
many	.	TRBV5-1	TRBJ1-1	TGCGCCAGCAGCTTGACTGTGGTGAACACTGAAGCTTTCTTT	CASSLTVVNTEAFF
.	.	TRBV4-2	TRBJ2-1	TGTGCCAGCGGGTTCGGTGGGGAGCAGTTCTTC	CASGFGGEQFF
many	TRBD2	TRBV28	TRBJ2-7	TGTGCCACCCGAAGCGGGAACTCCTACGAGCAGTACTTC	CATRSGNSYEQYF
.	TRBD2	TRBV12-3/TRBV12-4	TRBJ2-1	TGTGCCAGCAGAAAGACTAGCGGGATGTACAATGAGCAGTTCTTC	CASRKTSGMYNEQFF
few	.	TRBV21-1	TRBJ2-6	TGTGCCAGCAGCACGGGACAGAGATGGTCTGGGGCCAACGTCCTGACTTTC	CASSTGQRWSGANVLTF
many	.	TRBV5-1	TRBJ1-3	TGCGCCAGCAGCTTGGATACAGGTTTCTCTGGAAACACCATATATTTT	CASSLDTGFSGNTIYF
many	.	TRBV29-1	TRBJ1-2	TGCAGCGCGTACCAGGGAGATCGTTCGTATGGCTACACCTTC	CSAYQGDRSYGYTF
few	.	TRBV6-1	TRBJ2-7	TGTGCCAGCAGACACCAGATGGGTTACGAGCAGTACTTC	CASRHQMGYEQYF
.	.	TRBV28	TRBJ2-7	TGTGCCAGCAGTTTCAGGGGCGAGCAGTACTTC	CASSFRGEQYF
few	.	TRBV12-3/TRBV12-4	TRBJ2-3	TGTGCCAGCAGTACGGGGATCGGAGATACGCAGTATTTT	CASSTGIGDTQYF
few	.	TRBV14	TRBJ2-1	TGTGCCAGCAGCCCCACCCGGGGTCAGAGCTCCTACAATGAGCAGTTCTTC	CASSPTRGQSSYNEQFF
.	TRBD1	TRBV5-1	TRBJ1-1	TGCGCCAGCAGCTTGGGTGGGACAGCCGGCACTGAAGCTTTCTTT	CASSLGGTAGTEAFF
.	.	TRBV5-1	TRBJ2-1	TGCGCCAGCAGCCCCGAGACGGCTAGCTCCTACACTGAGCAGTTCTTC	CASSPETASSYTEQFF
many	.	TRBV7-9	TRBJ2-7	TGTGCCAGCAGCTTACCGGGGGGCAATCACGAGCAGTACTTC	CASSLPGGNHEQYF
few	TRBD1	TRBV20-1	TRBJ2-7	TGCAGTGCTAGAGAGGCCCCGTACAGGGGGTTTTCCTACGAGCAGTACTTC	CSAREAPYRGFSYEQYF
.	.	TRBV10-3	TRBJ2-3	TGTGCCATCACTGCGTCAGGCGGGATAGCGGCGGATACGCAGTATTTT	CAITASGGIAADTQYF
.	TRBD2	TRBV5-1	TRBJ2-7	TGCGCCAGCAGAGATGGAGCGGGGGGCTACGAGCAGTACTTC	CASRDGAGGYEQYF
many	TRBD1	TRBV5-1	TRBJ2-2	TGCGCCAGCAGCTTGATGGAAATGGGACAGGAGAACACCGGGGAGCTGTTTTTT	CASSLMEMGQENTGELFF
many	TRBD2	TRBV7-8	TRBJ2-2	TGTGCCAGCAGCTCGACACCAGCGGGGGTCACCGGGGAGCTGTTTTTT	CASSSTPAGVTGELFF
once	TRBD2	TRBV6-1	TRBJ2-1	TGTGCCAGCAGAAGCGTTGGACTAGGCTACAATGAGCAGTTCTTC	CASRSVGLGYNEQFF
.	TRBD1	TRBV5-1	TRBJ2-3	TGCGCCAGCAGCTTGGGGGACAGGCGACCAGATACGCAGTATTTT	CASSLGDRRPDTQYF
few	.	TRBV27	TRBJ1-1	TGTGCCAGCACTCACCTCTCAGGCAGGAACACTGAAGCTTTCTTT	CASTHLSGRNTEAFF
few	.	TRBV4-2	TRBJ2-1	TGTGCCAGCAGCCAGGATGCGAGCTCCTACAATGAGCAGTTCTTC	CASSQDASSYNEQFF
few	.	TRBV7-6	TRBJ1-3	TGTGCCAGCAGCGTAAGCAGGAAGACCTCTGGAAACACCATATATTTT	CASSVSRKTSGNTIYF
few	.	TRBV20-1	TRBJ2-3	TGCAGTGCTAGGGGTGGGGAAGGTGATACGCAGTATTTT	CSARGGEGDTQYF
few	.	TRBV12-3/TRBV12-4	TRBJ1-2	TGTGCCAGCAGTTTTACGGCCAGCTTAGGGGCAGCCCTAGCTAACTATGGCTACACCTTC	CASSFTASLGAALANYGYTF
.	TRBD1	TRBV27	TRBJ1-2	TGTGCCAGCAGTCCCGGGACAGGGCCGGGTGGCTACACCTTC	CASSPGTGPGGYTF
many	.	TRBV6-5	TRBJ2-7	TGTGCCAGCAGTTACTCTGGACCCTACGAGCAGTACTTC	CASSYSGPYEQYF
few	TRBD2	TRBV10-3	TRBJ2-1	TGTGCCACTAGGACTAGCGGTGCCGGGAACAATGAGCAGTTCTTC	CATRTSGAGNNEQFF
many	.	TRBV6-5	TRBJ2-2	TGTGCCAGCAGTCCTCGAGGTGTTAACACCGGGGAGCTGTTTTTT	CASSPRGVNTGELFF
.	TRBD1	TRBV3-1	TRBJ2-3	TGTGCCAGCAGCCATAGGGACAGGGGCTTCGCAGATACGCAGTATTTT	CASSHRDRGFADTQYF
many	TRBD1	TRBV5-1	TRBJ1-1	TGCGCCAGCAGCGGCGGACAGGGGGCGGGCACTGAAGCTTTCTTT	CASSGGQGAGTEAFF
few	TRBD1	TRBV10-3	TRBJ1-2	TGTGCCATCACGCTGGGACAGGGGGGAGCTGGCTACACCTTC	CAITLGQGGAGYTF
.	TRBD2	TRBV12-3/TRBV12-4	TRBJ2-1	TGTGCCAGCAGTTTCGTAGCGGGAGGTCACAATGAGCAGTTCTTC	CASSFVAGGHNEQFF
few	TRBD2	TRBV6-2/TRBV6-3	TRBJ2-1	TGTGCCACCTCCGGAGCTAGCGGATACAATGAGCAGTTCTTC	CATSGASGYNEQFF
few	.	TRBV2	TRBJ2-1	TGTGCCAGCAGTGAAGTGGCGAGTTACAATGAGCAGTTCTTC	CASSEVASYNEQFF
many	TRBD2	TRBV20-1	TRBJ2-1	TGCAGTGCTGGACCTAGCGGGACAGCAAATGAGCAGTTCTTC	CSAGPSGTANEQFF
many	TRBD1	TRBV5-1	TRBJ1-5	TGCGCCAGCGAACCGGGACAGGGGACTCAGCCCCAGCATTTT	CASEPGQGTQPQHF
few	TRBD1	TRBV6-1	TRBJ1-1	TGTGCCACCGCCGACAGGGCGGCGCAAACTGAAGCTTTCTTT	CATADRAAQTEAFF
many	.	TRBV20-1	TRBJ2-3	TGCAGTGCCAGGTCGGGGGCAGGCACAGATACGCAGTATTTT	CSARSGAGTDTQYF
.	TRBD2	TRBV5-1	TRBJ2-1	TGCGCCAGCAGCTTGGACGACAGTCCCGGGACTAGCGGAAACAACAATGAGCAGTTCTTC	CASSLDDSPGTSGNNNEQFF
.	TRBD2	TRBV20-1	TRBJ2-1	TGCAGTGCTCCAACTCCAAGGACTAGCGGGAGTATAGTCTACAATGAGCAGTTCTTC	CSAPTPRTSGSIVYNEQFF